This TCR beta chain was retrieved from a study of HIV-infected children after antiretroviral therapy interruption. A 3' RACE protocol on RNA, with unique molecular identifiers, produced the TCR library. One entry per CDR3 protein results from TCRdb running MiXCR on the 3' RACE reads. The repertoire holds tens of thousands of distinct CDR3 sequences, with roughly 4.5% as singletons. Many counts were recorded for this clonotype. The CDR3 is 10 residues long. With V trimmed by 8 bases and J by 6 bases, 3 bases remained unmatched. CDR1 GTSNPN and CDR2 SVGIG come from the germline V gene (reference sequence). The treatment here: PENTA 11 planned treatment interruption arm or continuous ART arm.

Sequenced material: CD45RA+ CD4+ T cells from PBMCs, pooled from several time points, taken from a donor given antiretroviral therapy, either interrupted or continuous. The subset here: naive CD4+ CD45RA+ CD45RO- T cells. This chain uses TRBV30 with TRBJ1-2; TRBD1 agrees at 7 bases. The receptor comes from a pool of human donors with HIV. Here the CDR3 DNA reads TGTGCCCGACAGGGCGATGGCTACACCTTC. It encodes CARQGDGYTF.